This T cell receptor beta chain was recovered during a study of T cells after yellow fever vaccination. Study-level findings and limits: On re-exposure, the response was weaker but peaked faster, at day 5 versus 15. Researchers noted that a small share of clonotypes showed up in both CD4 and CD8 compartments.

This clonotype was seen at least ten times. The antigen is unknown. The CDR3 length is 12 residues. Looked up from germline, CDR1 is KGHDR and CDR2 is SFDVKD. V lost 9 bases and J lost 10; bases outside the gene matches: 8. TCRdb reprocessed the 5' RACE reads via MiXCR and lists one record per CDR3 protein. Counted here are about 160,000 distinct CDR3 sequences, 6% to 7.5% occurring once; the ten biggest clones make up more than 2.5%. This TCR was sampled from a man between 18 and 35 years old who received the YFV17D yellow fever vaccine. The chain uses TRBV24-1 and TRBJ2-1, with 7 positions matching TRBD1. The sample in question was CD4+ T cells sorted from PBMCs, obtained 5 days after the first yellow fever vaccination. CDR3 protein: CATGQVLGEQFF. In DNA, the CDR3 is TGTGCCACCGGACAGGTATTGGGCGAGCAGTTCTTC.